The source of this TCR beta chain is a study of T-cell memory formation after mild COVID-19. Background on the study: In these data, TCR clusters were largely donor specific.

The V gene's germline CDR1 is MGHRA and CDR2 YSYEKL. V dropped 1 base and J dropped 8; count of bases not matched to a gene: 9. The length of the CDR3 is 16 residues. Study-level results: Detection of some responders pre-infection suggested pre-existing cross-reactive memory T cells participated. Of the contracting clones, CD4+ ones lay mainly in CM and EM, and CD8+ ones in EMRA.

5'RACE primed from the constant segment yielded TCR alpha and TCR beta cDNA libraries bearing sample barcodes and UMIs. In TCRdb, the 5' RACE reads were re-called with MiXCR into one record per CDR3 protein. The repertoire has 150,000 to 200,000 distinct CDR3 sequences, around 15% of them found once; the top ten carry over 12%. This clonotype was seen at least ten times. Its antigen is not known. Source material: PBMCs or a T cell subset sorted from them (not recorded which). The origin of this receptor is an adult woman who had mild COVID-19 (a few samples of this study predate the infection). Cell type and time point are not known. The rearrangement uses TRBV4-1 and TRBJ2-1; TRBD2 matches 9 bases. CDR3 nucleotides: TGCGCCAGCAGCCAAGTAGCTAGCGGGGCGCGGGATGAGCAGTTCTTC. It is translated as CASSQVASGARDEQFF.